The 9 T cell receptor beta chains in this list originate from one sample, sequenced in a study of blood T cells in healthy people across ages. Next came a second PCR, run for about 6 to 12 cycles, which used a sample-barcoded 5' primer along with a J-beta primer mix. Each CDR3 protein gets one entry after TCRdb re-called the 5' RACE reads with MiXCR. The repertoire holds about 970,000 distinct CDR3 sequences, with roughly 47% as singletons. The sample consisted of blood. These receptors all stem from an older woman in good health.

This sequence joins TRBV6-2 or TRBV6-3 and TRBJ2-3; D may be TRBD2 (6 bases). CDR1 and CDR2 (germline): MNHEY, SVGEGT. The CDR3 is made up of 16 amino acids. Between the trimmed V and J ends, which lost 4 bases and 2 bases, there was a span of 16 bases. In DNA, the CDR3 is TGTGCCAGCAGTTCCGGGGGAGTTTGGTACACAGATACGCAGTATTTT. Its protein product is CASSSGGVWYTDTQYF.

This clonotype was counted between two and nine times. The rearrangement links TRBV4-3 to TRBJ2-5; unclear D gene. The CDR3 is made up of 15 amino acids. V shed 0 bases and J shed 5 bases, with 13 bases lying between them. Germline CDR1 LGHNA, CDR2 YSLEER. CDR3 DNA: TGCGCCAGCAGCCAAGACTTCGACATGAGGGAGACCCAGTACTTC. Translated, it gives CASSQDFDMRETQYF.

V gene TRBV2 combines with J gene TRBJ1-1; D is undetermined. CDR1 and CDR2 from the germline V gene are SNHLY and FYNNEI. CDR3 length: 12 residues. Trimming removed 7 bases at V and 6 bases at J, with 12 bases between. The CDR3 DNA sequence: TGTGCCAGCATTGGCATGGCCCCTGAAGCTTTCTTT. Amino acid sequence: CASIGMAPEAFF.

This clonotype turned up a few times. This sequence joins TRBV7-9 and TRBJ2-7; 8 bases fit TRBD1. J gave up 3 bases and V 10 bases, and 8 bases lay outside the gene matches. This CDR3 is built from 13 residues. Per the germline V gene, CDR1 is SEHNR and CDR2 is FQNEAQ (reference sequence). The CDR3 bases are TGTGCCACCACAGGGGGACAGAGCTACGAGCAGTACTTC. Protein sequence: CATTGGQSYEQYF.

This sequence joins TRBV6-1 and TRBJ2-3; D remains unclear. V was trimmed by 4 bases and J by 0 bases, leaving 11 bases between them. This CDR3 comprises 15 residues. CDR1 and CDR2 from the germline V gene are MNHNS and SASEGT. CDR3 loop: CASSGYTSSTDTQYF. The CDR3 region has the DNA TGTGCCAGCAGTGGCTATACCTCTAGCACAGATACGCAGTATTTT.

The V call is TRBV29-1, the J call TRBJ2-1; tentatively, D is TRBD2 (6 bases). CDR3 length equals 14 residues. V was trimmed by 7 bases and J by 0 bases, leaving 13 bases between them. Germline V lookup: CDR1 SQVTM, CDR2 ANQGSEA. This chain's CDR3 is CSGLGLSSYNEQFF. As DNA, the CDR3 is TGCAGCGGCCTGGGACTGAGCTCCTACAATGAGCAGTTCTTC.

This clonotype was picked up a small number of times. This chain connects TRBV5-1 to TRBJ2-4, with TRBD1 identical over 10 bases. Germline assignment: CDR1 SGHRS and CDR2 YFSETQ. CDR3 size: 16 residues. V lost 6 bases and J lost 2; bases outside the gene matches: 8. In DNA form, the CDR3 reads TGCGCCAGCAAACCGCGGACAGGGGGAACCAAAAACATTCAGTACTTC. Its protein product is CASKPRTGGTKNIQYF.

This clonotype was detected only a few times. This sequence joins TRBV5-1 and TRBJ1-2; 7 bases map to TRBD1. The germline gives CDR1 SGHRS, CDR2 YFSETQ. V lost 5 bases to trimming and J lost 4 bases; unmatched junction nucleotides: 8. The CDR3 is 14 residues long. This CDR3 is CASRTGTDAYGYTF. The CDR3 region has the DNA TGCGCCAGCAGAACCGGGACAGATGCCTATGGCTACACCTTC.

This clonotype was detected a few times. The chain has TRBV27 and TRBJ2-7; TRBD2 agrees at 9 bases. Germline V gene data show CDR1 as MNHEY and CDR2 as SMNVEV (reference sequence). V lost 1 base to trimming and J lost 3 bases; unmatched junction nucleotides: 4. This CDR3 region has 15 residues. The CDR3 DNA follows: TGTGCCAGCAGTTTATTGCCTAGCGGGAACTACGAGCAGTACTTC. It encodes CASSLLPSGNYEQYF.